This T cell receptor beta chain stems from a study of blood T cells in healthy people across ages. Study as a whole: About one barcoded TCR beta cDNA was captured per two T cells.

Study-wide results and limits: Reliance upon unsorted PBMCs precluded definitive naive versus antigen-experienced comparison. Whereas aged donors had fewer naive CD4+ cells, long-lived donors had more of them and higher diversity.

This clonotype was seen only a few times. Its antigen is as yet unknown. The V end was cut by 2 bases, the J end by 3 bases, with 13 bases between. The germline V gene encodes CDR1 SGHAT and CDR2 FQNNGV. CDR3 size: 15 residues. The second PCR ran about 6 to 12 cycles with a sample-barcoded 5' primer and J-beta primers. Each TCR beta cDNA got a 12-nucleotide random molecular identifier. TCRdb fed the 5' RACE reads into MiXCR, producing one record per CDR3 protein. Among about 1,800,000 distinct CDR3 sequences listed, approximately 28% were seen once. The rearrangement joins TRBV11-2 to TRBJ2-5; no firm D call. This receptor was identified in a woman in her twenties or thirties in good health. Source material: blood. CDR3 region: CASSLLGVSKETQYF. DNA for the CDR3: TGTGCCAGCAGCTTATTGGGCGTATCGAAAGAGACCCAGTACTTC.